A selection of T cell receptor beta chains follows, all from one sample in a study of T cells in Graves' hyperthyroidism and ophthalmopathy. TCRdb called the multiplex PCR reads again in MiXCR, with one record for every CDR3 protein. The repertoire holds 480,000 or so distinct CDR3 sequences, 46% seen once, with 35% to 50% in the top ten. Specimen: peripheral blood or thyroid tissue (not recorded which). These receptors were obtained from an adult woman with Graves' disease, either hyperthyroidism or ophthalmopathy (not recorded which). CDR3s include the opening cysteine and the closing phenylalanine or tryptophan. A D gene is named only where the DNA matches it firmly. Only part of the rows carry a size: once, few, many, or a class if the clone is expanded.

abundance	d_gene	v_gene	j_gene	CDR3aa	CDR3nt
many	TRBD2	TRBV2	TRBJ2-7	CASSEVEGASGRADEQYF	TGTGCCAGCAGTGAAGTTGAGGGGGCTAGCGGGAGGGCCGACGAGCAGTACTTC
NA	TRBD1	TRBV10-2	TRBJ2-7	CASSRRQGGEQYF	TGTGCCAGCAGCCGCCGACAGGGTGGCGAGCAGTACTTC
NA	NA	TRBV7-2	TRBJ1-2	CASSLTGAGLSSGYTF	TGTGCCAGCAGCTTAACCGGGGCAGGGCTTAGCTCTGGCTACACCTTC
NA	TRBD2	TRBV19	TRBJ2-5	CASSPLRLAGGETQYF	TGTGCCAGTAGTCCCCTACGACTAGCGGGAGGAGAGACCCAGTACTTC
NA	TRBD1	TRBV9	TRBJ1-2	CASGGTVSGYTF	TGTGCCAGCGGAGGGACAGTGAGCGGCTACACCTTC
NA	NA	TRBV11-2	TRBJ2-2	CASSYRQPSPGELFF	TGTGCCAGCAGTTATCGACAGCCGTCGCCCGGGGAGCTGTTTTTT
NA	TRBD2	TRBV7-2	TRBJ2-5	CASSFTGTSGRGETQYF	TGTGCCAGCAGCTTTACGGGGACTAGCGGGAGAGGAGAGACCCAGTACTTC
NA	NA	TRBV7-2	TRBJ2-5	CASSASGGEGETQYF	TGTGCCAGCAGCGCCTCCGGGGGAGAAGGGGAGACCCAGTACTTC
few	NA	TRBV10-3	TRBJ1-2	CAITSRTDYGYTF	TGTGCCATCACAAGCCGGACAGACTATGGCTACACCTTC
once	TRBD2	TRBV7-3	TRBJ2-3	CASSLFATSGSTDTQYF	TGTGCCAGCAGCTTATTCGCGACTAGCGGAAGCACAGATACGCAGTATTTT
NA	NA	TRBV5-1	TRBJ1-1	CASSLGPRNSEAFF	TGCGCCAGCAGCTTGGGACCTAGGAACTCTGAAGCTTTCTTT
NA	TRBD1	TRBV2	TRBJ1-2	CASNPREGQGDDGYTF	TGTGCCAGCAACCCCCGAGAGGGACAGGGGGACGATGGCTACACCTTC
many	NA	TRBV6-1	TRBJ2-5	CASSEGLGPQTQYF	TGTGCCAGCAGTGAGGGACTCGGGCCGCAGACCCAGTACTTC
NA	TRBD2	TRBV7-3	TRBJ2-5	CASSLTEFQREVGETQYF	TGTGCCAGCAGCTTAACTGAGTTCCAGCGGGAGGTCGGGGAGACCCAGTACTTC
NA	NA	TRBV9	TRBJ1-1	CASSPRSFPGTEAFF	TGTGCCAGCAGCCCGAGGTCTTTTCCGGGGACTGAAGCTTTCTTT
many	NA	TRBV7-2	TRBJ2-5	CASSRRGYQETQYF	TGTGCCAGCAGTCGGAGGGGGTACCAAGAGACCCAGTACTTC
once	TRBD1	TRBV19	TRBJ1-5	CASRPGQGFFGNQPQHF	TGTGCCAGCCGCCCTGGACAGGGCTTTTTTGGTAATCAGCCCCAGCATTTT
NA	NA	TRBV29-1	TRBJ2-7	CSVTGGAVYEQYF	TGCAGCGTCACTGGGGGGGCAGTGTACGAGCAGTACTTC
NA	NA	TRBV9	TRBJ1-3	CASSGNPETSGNTIYF	TGTGCCAGCAGCGGAAATCCCGAGACCTCTGGAAACACCATATATTTT
many	NA	TRBV7-6	TRBJ1-4	CASSLAVLRETNEKLFF	TGTGCCAGCAGCTTAGCTGTTTTGAGGGAAACTAATGAAAAACTGTTTTTT
NA	NA	TRBV3-1	TRBJ1-2	CASTPNQLRGSYTF	TGTGCCAGCACCCCGAACCAACTCAGGGGTAGCTACACCTTC
many	NA	TRBV12-3/TRBV12-4	TRBJ1-1	CAIKLTVSNTEAFF	TGTGCCATCAAATTGACGGTATCGAACACTGAAGCTTTCTTT
NA	TRBD1	TRBV9	TRBJ2-7	CASSVRSGGTYEQYF	TGTGCCAGCAGCGTAAGGTCAGGGGGAACCTACGAGCAGTACTTC
NA	NA	TRBV15	TRBJ1-2	CATSSLGGVFFYGYTF	TGTGCCACCAGCAGCTTGGGGGGGGTGTTCTTCTATGGCTACACCTTC
few	TRBD1	TRBV7-7	TRBJ2-5	CASSLGQGAAETQYF	TGTGCTAGCAGCTTAGGACAGGGGGCGGCAGAGACCCAGTACTTC